These 21 T cell receptor beta chains originate from one sample sequenced in a study of identical twins. Via MiXCR, TCRdb re-called the 5' RACE reads, giving one row per CDR3 protein. The sample has some 1,700,000 distinct CDR3 sequences, about 32% seen once. The sequencing input was cord blood. These receptor sequences come from a newborn girl in good health.

In this sample, this clonotype turned up a few times. This chain links TRBV21-1 with TRBJ1-5. TRBV21-1 is a known pseudogene. The length of the CDR3 is 17 residues. CDR3 sequence: CASSKTGEVLSNQPQHF. In nucleotides, the CDR3 is TGTGCCAGCAGCAAAACGGGGGAGGTCCTAAGCAATCAGCCCCAGCATTTT.

This clonotype came up a few times. The chain joins TRBV5-5 to TRBJ1-1; TRBD1 matches at 7 bases. V was clipped by 2 bases and J by 3 bases; unmatched bases: 4. Germline V gene lookup returns CDR1 SGHKS and CDR2 YYEKEE (reference sequence). There are 14 residues in the CDR3. Here the CDR3 reads CASSFGGGYTEAFF. The CDR3 region has the DNA TGTGCCAGCAGCTTCGGAGGGGGCTACACTGAAGCTTTCTTT.

The chain employs TRBV3-1 and TRBJ2-1; tentatively, D is TRBD2 (5 bases). The germline V gene encodes CDR1 LGHDT and CDR2 YNNKEL (reference sequence). The CDR3 is 16 amino acids. The V end was cut by 3 bases, the J end by 4 bases, with 16 bases between. The CDR3 nucleotides are TGTGCCAGCAGCCAGGAAGGCAGGAGGTCATACAATGAGCAGTTCTTC. It codes for CASSQEGRRSYNEQFF.

This clonotype turned up a few times. This chain joins TRBV20-1 and TRBJ2-1, with D perhaps matching TRBD2 (5 bases). V gave up 0 bases and J gave up 8 bases, with 14 bases separating them. The CDR3 contains 14 residues. Germline V gives CDR1 DFQATT, CDR2 SNEGSKA (reference sequence). CDR3 in DNA: TGCAGTGCTAGAGATTCGCTAGAGAGGGATGAGCAGTTCTTC. This encodes CSARDSLERDEQFF.

A few counts support this clonotype. The chain is built from TRBV28 and TRBJ1-5; D unresolved. CDR3 length: 15 residues. In germline, CDR1 is MDHEN, CDR2 SYDVKM. V was clipped by 6 bases and J by 6 bases, with 18 bases between them. The CDR3 region has the DNA TGTGCCAGCAGCCCTATCGGGGTTGGTGCTCAGCCCCAGCATTTT. It yields the protein CASSPIGVGAQPQHF.

In its sample, this clonotype was seen many times. The genes are TRBV12-3 or TRBV12-4 and TRBJ2-3; 14 nucleotides match TRBD2. The V and J ends lost 6 bases and 1 base, in that order; junction bases with no gene match: 3. This CDR3 has 16 residues. CDR3 residues: CASSSTSGRGTDTQYF. The CDR3 DNA is TGTGCCAGCAGCTCGACTAGCGGGAGGGGCACAGATACGCAGTATTTT.

This chain links TRBV28 with TRBJ2-5, with 9 bases that match TRBD2. CDR3 size: 14 residues. Trimming cost V 11 bases and J 5 bases; bases outside gene matches: 12. CDR1 is MDHEN and CDR2 is SYDVKM in the germline V gene. The CDR3 region is CAGGSGGRGETQYF. The CDR3 nucleotides read TGTGCCGGGGGCAGTGGCGGGAGGGGTGAGACCCAGTACTTC.

This clonotype was recorded a few times. V usage is TRBV3-1 and J usage is TRBJ1-1; D is undetermined. CDR3 length equals 16 residues. Germline lookup yields CDR1 LGHDT and CDR2 YNNKEL (reference sequence). V was shortened by 0 bases and J by 1 base, with 12 bases between the two germline ends. Written as DNA, the CDR3 is TGTGCCAGCAGCCAAGAGGCCGATACTCCGAACACTGAAGCTTTCTTT. This translates into CASSQEADTPNTEAFF.

The CDR3 DNA reads TGTGCCAGCAGCCATGTCCAGGGTAGGACTGAAGCTTTCTTT. It encodes CASSHVQGRTEAFF. The chain employs TRBV3-1 and TRBJ1-1, with D maybe TRBD1 (5 bases). The germline V and J ends were trimmed by 3 bases and 5 bases, with 13 bases remaining between them. Germline CDR1 LGHDT, CDR2 YNNKEL (reference sequence). This CDR3 is 14 amino acids long.

The CDR3 sequence is CASSIEGDLSNQPQHF. Here the CDR3 DNA reads TGTGCCAGTAGTATAGAGGGGGATCTTAGCAATCAGCCCCAGCATTTT. The chain couples TRBV19 to TRBJ1-5; a possible D gene is TRBD1 (5 bases). The V gene's germline CDR1 is LNHDA and CDR2 SQIVND (reference sequence). The CDR3 length is 16 residues. Trimming pared 0 bases from V and 0 bases from J, leaving 9 bases between.

This chain uses TRBV15 with TRBJ1-1; 7 positions agree with TRBD1. The CDR3 sequence is 17 residues long. V lost 4 bases to trimming and J lost 2 bases; unmatched junction nucleotides: 13. Germline V gives CDR1 LNHNV, CDR2 YYDKDF (reference sequence). The CDR3 DNA reads TGTGCCACCAGCAACGACAGGTCACCAGGGGGAAACACTGAAGCTTTCTTT. Its protein is CATSNDRSPGGNTEAFF.

V usage is TRBV5-1 and J usage is TRBJ2-3; perhaps TRBD2 as D (6 bases). Germline loops: CDR1 SGHRS, CDR2 YFSETQ. The germline V and J ends were trimmed by 4 bases and 0 bases, with 18 bases remaining between them. The CDR3 runs 17 residues. The chain's CDR3 is CASSRAPRRGSTDTQYF. CDR3 DNA: TGCGCCAGCAGCCGCGCCCCTAGGAGGGGTAGCACAGATACGCAGTATTTT.

This clonotype was counted only a few times. Written as DNA, the CDR3 is TGTGCCAGCAGTACGAGGACAGGTTCCGGTCGTATTCAGTACTTC. Its translation: CASSTRTGSGRIQYF. The gene calls are TRBV6-1 and TRBJ2-4; 7 nucleotides match TRBD1. V gave up 5 bases and J gave up 10 bases; unmatched junction bases: 14. Germline CDR1 MNHNS, CDR2 SASEGT. The CDR3 sequence is 15 residues long.

This rearrangement joins TRBV6-6 to TRBJ2-7; perhaps TRBD1 as D (6 bases). V lost 6 bases, J lost 0 bases, and 12 bases lay in between. Per germline, CDR1 MNHNY and CDR2 SVGAGI (reference sequence). The CDR3 has 14 amino acids. CDR3: CASRPQGNSYEQYF. For the CDR3, the DNA is TGTGCCAGCAGGCCTCAGGGGAACTCCTACGAGCAGTACTTC.

The chain combines TRBV6-5 with TRBJ2-3, with 9 nucleotides matching TRBD2. V lost 0 bases and J lost 7; bases outside the gene matches: 11. Per the germline V gene, CDR1 is MNHEY and CDR2 is SVGAGI. CDR3 length: 17 amino acids. This chain's CDR3 is CASSYSSSGDIRYTQYF. As DNA, the CDR3 is TGTGCCAGCAGTTACTCGTCTAGCGGGGATATACGGTATACGCAGTATTTT.

The rearrangement uses TRBV20-1 and TRBJ2-1; TRBD2 agrees at 9 bases. Trimming at V came to 0 bases and at J to 6 bases, leaving 6 bases not matched to a gene. The germline gives CDR1 DFQATT, CDR2 SNEGSKA (reference sequence). CDR3 length: 15 residues. In DNA form, the CDR3 reads TGCAGTGCTAGAGACACCTTAGCGGGGGTCAATGAGCAGTTCTTC. Translated, it gives CSARDTLAGVNEQFF.

The chain combines TRBV24-1 with TRBJ2-3; no clear D. The germline CDR1 and CDR2 sequences are KGHDR and SFDVKD. V was clipped by 4 bases and J by 0 bases, with 10 bases between them. This CDR3 has 15 amino acids. CDR3 sequence: CATSEGFSSTDTQYF. DNA for the CDR3: TGTGCCACCAGTGAAGGCTTCTCTAGCACAGATACGCAGTATTTT.

This clonotype was counted a few times. The chain joins TRBV7-9 to TRBJ1-2; a possible D gene is TRBD1 (6 bases). Germline assignment: CDR1 SEHNR and CDR2 FQNEAQ (reference sequence). Trimming cost V 5 bases and J 6 bases, with 19 bases left between them. This CDR3 comprises 15 residues. The CDR3 coding sequence is TGTGCCAGCAGCCGACCGGGACACCGAGTTAATGGCTACACCTTC. Translation gives CASSRPGHRVNGYTF.

This clonotype showed up just a few times. The J gene is TRBJ2-3, the V gene TRBV7-9; D is possibly TRBD2 (5 bases). The CDR3 has 13 residues. The V and J ends lost 1 base and 14 bases respectively, with 16 bases between them. Per germline, CDR1 SEHNR and CDR2 FQNEAQ (reference sequence). This CDR3 is CASSLGGLEKVYF. The CDR3 DNA reads as TGTGCCAGCAGCTTAGGAGGGTTGGAAAAGGTGTATTTT.

The chain is built from TRBV7-7 and TRBJ2-1, with 8 nucleotides matching TRBD1. The germline CDR1 and CDR2 sequences are SSHAT and FNYEAQ (reference sequence). The CDR3 is 15 residues long. Trimming removed 8 bases from V and 2 bases from J; junction bases left unmatched: 8. The CDR3 reads CASGHGQGAYNEQFF. As DNA, the CDR3 is TGTGCCAGCGGCCACGGACAGGGCGCCTACAATGAGCAGTTCTTC.

This clonotype occurred a few times. The chain couples TRBV20-1 to TRBJ2-4; TRBD2 aligns across 9 bases. The closer fit of TRBJ2-3 to the DNA end suggests the J call may be wrong. The CDR3 is made up of 16 amino acids. CDR1 and CDR2 (germline): DFQATT, SNEGSKA (reference sequence). The CDR3 region has the DNA TGCAGTGCTAGAGCGCTAGCGGGGCTAGCCAAAAACATTCAGTATTTT. Its translation is CSARALAGLAKNIQYF.